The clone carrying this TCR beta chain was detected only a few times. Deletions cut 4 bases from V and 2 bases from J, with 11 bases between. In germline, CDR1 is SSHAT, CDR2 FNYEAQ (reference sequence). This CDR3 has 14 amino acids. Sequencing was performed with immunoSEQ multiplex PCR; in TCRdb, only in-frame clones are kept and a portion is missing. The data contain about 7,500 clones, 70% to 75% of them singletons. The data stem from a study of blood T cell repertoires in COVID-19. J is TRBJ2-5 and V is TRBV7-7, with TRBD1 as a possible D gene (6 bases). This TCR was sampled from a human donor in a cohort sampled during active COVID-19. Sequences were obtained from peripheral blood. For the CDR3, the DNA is TGTGCCAGCAGCTCTAGACAGGTTCAAGAGACCCAGTACTTC. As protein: CASSSRQVQETQYF.